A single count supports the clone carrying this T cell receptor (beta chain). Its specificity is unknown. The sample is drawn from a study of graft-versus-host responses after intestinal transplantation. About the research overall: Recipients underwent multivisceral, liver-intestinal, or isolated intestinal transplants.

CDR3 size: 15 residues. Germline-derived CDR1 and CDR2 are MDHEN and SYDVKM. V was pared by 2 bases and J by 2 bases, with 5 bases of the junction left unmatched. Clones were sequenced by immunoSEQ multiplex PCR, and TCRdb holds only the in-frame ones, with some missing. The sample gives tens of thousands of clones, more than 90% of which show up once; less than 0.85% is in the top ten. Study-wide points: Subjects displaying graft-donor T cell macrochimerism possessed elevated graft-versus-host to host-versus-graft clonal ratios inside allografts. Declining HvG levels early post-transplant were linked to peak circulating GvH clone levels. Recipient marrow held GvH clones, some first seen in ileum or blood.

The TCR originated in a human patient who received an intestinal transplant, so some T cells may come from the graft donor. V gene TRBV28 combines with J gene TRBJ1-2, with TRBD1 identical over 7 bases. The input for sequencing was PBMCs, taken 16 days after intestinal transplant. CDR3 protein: CASSLEGARNYGYTF. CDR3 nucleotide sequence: TGTGCCAGCAGTTTAGAGGGGGCGCGAAACTATGGCTACACCTTC.